By proportion, the clone carrying this T cell receptor (beta chain) is medium-sized (0.01 to 0.1%). The data were taken from a study of tumor-infiltrating lymphocytes in oesophageal squamous cell carcinoma. TCRdb re-derived calls from the PCR reads in MiXCR, one entry per CDR3 protein. The table includes under 6,500 distinct CDR3 sequences, roughly 15% detected once. Germline values: CDR1 SEHNR, CDR2 FQNEAQ (reference sequence). The length of the CDR3 is 15 residues. J was trimmed by 5 bases and V by 1 base; bases with no gene match: 6. This receptor was identified in a male donor with esophageal squamous cell carcinoma. The chain combines TRBV7-9 with TRBJ2-5, with TRBD2 matching over 8 bases. The sequencing sample was made of normal esophageal tissue next to the tumor. The CDR3 nucleotides are TGTGCCAGCAGCTTAGTTAGCGGGGTGGGTGAGACCCAGTACTTC. It translates to CASSLVSGVGETQYF.